A single sample is the source of the 12 T cell receptor beta chains below, sequenced in a study of vaccination effects on CD4 cells after COVID-19. These receptors have no known antigen. Before sequencing took place, the ViraFEST assay used viral peptide pools to expand antigen-specific CD4+ T cells. Cultured cells yielded isolated CD4+ T cells after around 10 days. Nucleocapsid antibody tests were negative, and the vaccine recipients had no prior SARS-CoV-2 infection. The protocol was immunoSEQ multiplex PCR, while the TCRdb copy is restricted to in-frame clones and leaves out a portion. Counted here are tens of thousands of clones, around 77% occurring once; the ten biggest clones make up 2.9%. Source: CD4+ T cells from PBMCs cultured with HCoV-NL63 spike peptides, taken before COVID-19 vaccination. The receptors were sampled from a human donor who received a COVID-19 vaccine.

This rearrangement joins TRBV5-8 to TRBJ2-6, with TRBD1 as a possible D gene (5 bases). The V end was cut by 2 bases, the J end by 1 base, with 7 bases between. Per the germline V gene, CDR1 is SGHTS and CDR2 is YDEGEE. This CDR3 comprises 15 residues. The CDR3 spells CASSLGVSGANVLTF. CDR3 bases: TGTGCCAGCAGCTTAGGGGTGTCTGGGGCCAACGTCCTGACTTTC.

The chain combines TRBV5-5 with TRBJ2-1, with TRBD1 identical over 7 bases. CDR1 SGHKS and CDR2 YYEKEE come from the germline V gene (reference sequence). The CDR3 covers 12 residues. The V and J ends lost 4 bases and 9 bases, in that order; junction bases with no gene match: 4. The CDR3: CASSPYRGEQFF. CDR3 nucleotide sequence: TGTGCCAGCAGCCCGTACAGGGGTGAGCAGTTCTTC.

The chain is built from TRBV6-6 and TRBJ2-3; D might be TRBD2 (6 bases). Per the germline V gene, CDR1 is MNHNY and CDR2 is SVGAGI (reference sequence). This CDR3 has 14 amino acids. V gave up 6 bases and J gave up 1 base, with 11 bases separating them. The CDR3 DNA reads TGTGCCAGCAGGGTCGGAGGGGGCACAGATACGCAGTATTTT. Its translation: CASRVGGGTDTQYF.

V usage is TRBV7-8 and J usage is TRBJ2-2, with 13 bases aligning to TRBD2. The CDR3 totals 18 residues. Unmatched junction bases numbered 2, after V lost 1 base and J lost 0 bases. In germline, CDR1 is SGHVS, CDR2 FQNEAQ. This CDR3 is CASSLVLAGGTNTGELFF. The CDR3 nucleotides are TGTGCCAGCAGCTTAGTACTAGCGGGGGGGACGAACACCGGGGAGCTGTTTTTT.

The chain couples TRBV27 to TRBJ1-6; TRBD1 aligns across 9 bases. V shed 5 bases, J shed 5 bases, and the junction held 16 bases outside the gene matches. CDR3 size: 19 residues. The germline V gene has CDR1 MNHEY and CDR2 SMNVEV (reference sequence). This chain's CDR3 is CASSLRDRVTSGHNSPLHF. Here the CDR3 DNA reads TGTGCCAGCAGTCTCCGGGACAGGGTAACGTCAGGTCATAATTCACCCCTCCACTTT.

The CDR3 sequence: CASSYSSPIVGSPLHF. The CDR3 DNA reads as TGTGCCAGCAGTTACTCGTCTCCGATAGTGGGTTCACCCCTCCACTTT. This chain links TRBV6-5 with TRBJ1-6; D not certain. V lost 0 bases, J lost 9 bases, and 15 bases lay in between. The CDR3 consists of 16 residues. Germline V gives CDR1 MNHEY, CDR2 SVGAGI.

The V and J genes are TRBV5-8 and TRBJ2-7, with TRBD2 matching over 8 bases. Germline CDR1 reads SGHTS; CDR2 reads YDEGEE. V trimming: 1 base; J trimming: 3 bases; junction bases outside the gene matches: 3. The length of the CDR3 is 14 residues. As DNA, the CDR3 is TGTGCCAGCAGCTTGTCCAGCGGGGGCTACGAGCAGTACGTC. Protein product: CASSLSSGGYEQYV.

The genes are TRBV5-8 and TRBJ1-5, with D hard to call. Germline CDR1 and CDR2: SGHTS and YDEGEE. V gave up 0 bases and J gave up 4 bases, with 11 bases separating them. CDR3 length: 15 residues. CDR3 amino acids: CASSLGAGVNQPQHF. The CDR3 DNA reads as TGTGCCAGCAGCTTGGGGGCAGGAGTAAATCAGCCCCAGCATTTT. Using reference TRBV5-8 and TRBJ1-5 for the parts outside the CDR3, the full variable domain is EAGVTQSPTHLIKTRGQQATLRCSPISGHTSVYWYQQALGLGLQFLLWYDEGEERNRGNFPPRFSGRQFPNYSSELNVNALELEDSALYLCASSLGAGVNQPQHFGDGTRLSIL.

V gene TRBV21-1 combines with J gene TRBJ1-5; TRBD1 is the table's D call and was not checked against the DNA. TRBV21-1 is a pseudogene segment. The CDR3 has 16 residues. The CDR3 reads CASSSWTGGKNQPQHF. CDR3 DNA: TGTGCCAGCAGCAGTTGGACAGGGGGCAAAAATCAGCCCCAGCATTTT.

V and J are TRBV6-5 and TRBJ1-5; weak D call: TRBD1 (5 bases). The CDR3 is 14 residues long. With 2 bases removed from V and 3 bases from J, the gap between germline ends came to 8 bases. Per the germline V gene, CDR1 is MNHEY and CDR2 is SVGAGI. The CDR3 loop reads CASSYSRANQPQHF. In nucleotides, the CDR3 is TGTGCCAGCAGTTACAGCAGGGCCAATCAGCCCCAGCATTTT.

This chain links TRBV19 with TRBJ1-2, with TRBD1 as a possible D gene (5 bases). The CDR3 length is 14 residues. Germline V gene lookup returns CDR1 LNHDA and CDR2 SQIVND (reference sequence). V gave up 3 bases and J gave up 2 bases, with 10 bases separating them. This chain's CDR3 is CASSIATDNYGYTF. Here the CDR3 DNA reads TGTGCCAGTAGTATTGCGACAGACAACTATGGCTACACCTTC. Full variable domain (outside the CDR3, taken from reference TRBV19 and TRBJ1-2): DGGITQSPKYLFRKEGQNVTLSCEQNLNHDAMYWYRQDPGQGLRLIYYSQIVNDFQKGDIAEGYSVSREKKESFPLTVTSAQKNPTAFYLCASSIATDNYGYTFGSGTRLTVV.

This clone occurred a few times. The V call is TRBV10-3, the J call TRBJ1-4; a possible D gene is TRBD1 (5 bases). This CDR3 contains 15 residues. Deletions cut 0 bases from V and 3 bases from J, with 8 bases between. Germline V lookup: CDR1 ENHRY, CDR2 SYGVKD. The CDR3 sequence is CAISESGGSNEKLFF. The CDR3 DNA is TGTGCCATCAGTGAGTCCGGGGGATCTAATGAAAAACTGTTTTTT.